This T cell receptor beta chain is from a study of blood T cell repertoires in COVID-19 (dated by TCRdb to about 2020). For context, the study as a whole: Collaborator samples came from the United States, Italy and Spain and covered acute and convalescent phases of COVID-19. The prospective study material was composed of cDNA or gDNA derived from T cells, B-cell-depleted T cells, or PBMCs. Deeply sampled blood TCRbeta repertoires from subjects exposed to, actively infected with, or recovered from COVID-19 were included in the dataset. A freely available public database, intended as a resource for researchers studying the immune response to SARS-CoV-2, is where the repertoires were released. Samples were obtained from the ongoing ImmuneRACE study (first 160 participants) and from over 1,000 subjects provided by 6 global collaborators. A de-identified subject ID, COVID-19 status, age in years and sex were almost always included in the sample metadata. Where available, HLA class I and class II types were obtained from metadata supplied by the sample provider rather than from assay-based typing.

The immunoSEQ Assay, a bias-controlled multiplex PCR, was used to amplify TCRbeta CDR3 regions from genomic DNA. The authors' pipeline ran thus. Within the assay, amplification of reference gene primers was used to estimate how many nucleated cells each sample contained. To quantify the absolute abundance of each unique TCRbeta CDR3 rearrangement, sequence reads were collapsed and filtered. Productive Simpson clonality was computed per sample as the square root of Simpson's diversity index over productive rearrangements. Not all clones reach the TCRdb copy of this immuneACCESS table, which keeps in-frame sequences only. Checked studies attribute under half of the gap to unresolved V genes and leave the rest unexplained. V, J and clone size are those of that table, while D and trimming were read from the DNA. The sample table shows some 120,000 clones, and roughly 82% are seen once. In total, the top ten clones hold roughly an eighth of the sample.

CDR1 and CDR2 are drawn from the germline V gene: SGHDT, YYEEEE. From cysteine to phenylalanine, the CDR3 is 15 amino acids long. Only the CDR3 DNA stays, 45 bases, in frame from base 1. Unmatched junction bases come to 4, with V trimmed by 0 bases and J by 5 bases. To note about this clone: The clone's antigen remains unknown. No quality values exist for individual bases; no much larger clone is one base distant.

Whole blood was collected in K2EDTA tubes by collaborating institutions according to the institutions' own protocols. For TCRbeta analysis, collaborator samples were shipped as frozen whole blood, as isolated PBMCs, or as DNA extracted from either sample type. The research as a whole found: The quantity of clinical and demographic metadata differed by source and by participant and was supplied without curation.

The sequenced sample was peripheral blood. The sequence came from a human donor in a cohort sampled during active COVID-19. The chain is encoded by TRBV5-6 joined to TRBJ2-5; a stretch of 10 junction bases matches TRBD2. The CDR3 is CASSLDSGGRETQYF. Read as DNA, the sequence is TGTGCCAGCAGCTTGGATAGCGGGGGGAGGGAGACCCAGTACTTC. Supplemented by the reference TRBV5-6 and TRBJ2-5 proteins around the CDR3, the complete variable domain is DAGVTQSPTHLIKTRGQQVTLRCSPKSGHDTVSWYQQALGQGPQFIFQYYEEEERQRGNFPDRFSGHQFPNYSSELNVNALLLGDSALYLCASSLDSGGRETQYFGPGTRLLVL.